Below, 9 T cell receptor beta chains from the same sample are listed, as sequenced in a study of T cells after yellow fever vaccination. TCRdb used MiXCR to reprocess the 5' RACE reads, holding one entry per CDR3 protein. The sample yields under 150,000 distinct CDR3 sequences, 7.7% seen once. This material consisted of CD4+ T cells sorted from PBMCs, taken 5 days after the yellow fever booster vaccination. These receptors all stem from a man younger than 40 who received the YFV17D yellow fever vaccine.

Concerning this clonotype: This sequence may be a read error, since a much larger clone differs from it by one base. The rearrangement joins TRBV28 to TRBJ2-7; tentative D call: TRBD1 (6 bases). The germline gives CDR1 MDHEN, CDR2 SYDVKM. The CDR3 consists of 14 residues. V dropped 6 bases and J dropped 4 bases, with 16 bases sitting between them. The CDR3 sequence: CASRKAGVSYEQYF. As DNA, the CDR3 is TGTGCCAGCAGGAAGGCAGGGGTGAGTTACGAGCAGTACTTC.

At least ten counts were recorded for this clonotype. The chain carries TRBV10-2 and TRBJ2-7, with 9 bases identical to TRBD2. J gave up 4 bases and V 4 bases, and 8 bases lay outside the gene matches. The CDR3 runs to 15 residues. Germline V gene lookup returns CDR1 WSHSY and CDR2 SAAADI. CDR3 nucleotide sequence: TGCGCCAGCAGTGGACCCTACGCGGGAGGGTACGAGCAGTACTTC. Residues: CASSGPYAGGYEQYF.

This clonotype was seen many times. The chain employs TRBV5-8 and TRBJ1-2, with D tentatively TRBD1 (6 bases). Germline V gene lookup returns CDR1 SGHTS and CDR2 YDEGEE. The CDR3 sequence is 14 residues long. V was shortened by 1 base and J by 4 bases, with 11 bases between the two germline ends. CDR3 amino acids: CASSLIGQSYGYTF. The CDR3 DNA sequence: TGTGCCAGCAGCTTGATCGGACAGTCCTATGGCTACACCTTC.

Ten or more counts support this clonotype. The chain is built from TRBV5-6 and TRBJ1-3; 8 bases are a match to TRBD1. Germline CDR1 and CDR2: SGHDT and YYEEEE. The CDR3 spans 16 residues. With V trimmed by 6 bases and J by 3 bases, 11 bases remained unmatched. CDR3 protein: CASIQSGQGYGNTIYF. As DNA, the CDR3 is TGTGCCAGCATTCAGTCTGGACAGGGATATGGAAACACCATATATTTT.

This clonotype was found many times. This chain uses TRBV10-3 with TRBJ2-7, with unresolved D. Germline CDR1 reads ENHRY; CDR2 reads SYGVKD. Trimming pared 2 bases from V and 6 bases from J, leaving 14 bases between. This CDR3 is 14 amino acids long. CDR3 nucleotides: TGTGCCATCAGTGAGGTAAGGCTGTCGGGCGAGCAGTACTTC. It encodes CAISEVRLSGEQYF.

This clonotype came up many times. The chain joins TRBV20-1 to TRBJ2-5; 10 nucleotides agree with TRBD2. CDR1 and CDR2 from the germline V gene are DFQATT and SNEGSKA (reference sequence). CDR3 length: 14 residues. Trimming removed 3 bases from V and 5 bases from J; junction bases left unmatched: 6. Here the CDR3 DNA reads TGCAGTGCTAGCCTTCTAGCGGGAGTCGAGACCCAGTACTTC. Its translation: CSASLLAGVETQYF.

This clonotype was seen at least ten times. The chain carries TRBV3-1 and TRBJ1-1; a weak D match, TRBD1 (5 bases). Germline assignment: CDR1 LGHDT and CDR2 YNNKEL (reference sequence). V lost 6 bases and J lost 8, with 16 bases in between. The CDR3 runs to 13 residues. CDR3 sequence (DNA): TGTGCCAGCAGGCTCCAGGGCGAGTGGGAAGCTTTCTTT. Translation gives CASRLQGEWEAFF.

In this sample, this clonotype turned up a few times. This sequence joins TRBV5-1 and TRBJ1-1, with D unresolved. V was cut by 0 bases and J by 3 bases, with 12 bases left in between. The CDR3 has 15 amino acids. Germline assignment: CDR1 SGHRS and CDR2 YFSETQ. The CDR3 sequence is CASSLVRTRDTEAFF. As DNA, the CDR3 is TGCGCCAGCAGCTTGGTACGGACCCGTGACACTGAAGCTTTCTTT.

There are many counts of this clonotype. This chain links TRBV20-1 with TRBJ2-7; no definite D call. The germline V and J ends were trimmed by 2 bases and 0 bases, with 5 bases remaining between them. CDR1 and CDR2 from the germline V gene are DFQATT and SNEGSKA (reference sequence). CDR3 length: 12 residues. The CDR3 DNA reads as TGCAGTGCTAGAACAAACTCCTACGAGCAGTACTTC. It translates to CSARTNSYEQYF.